This T cell receptor beta chain was captured by sequencing in a study of T cell responses to AZD1222 COVID-19 vaccine. General study findings and limits: Females outnumbered males among donors, who were mostly white British; clonal diversity was possibly underestimated. It was only after the peak T cell response that any repertoires were sampled. Of the AZD1222 recipients, only 6 or 7 were seropositive at baseline.

The CDR3 spans 14 residues. Trimming removed 4 bases from V and 2 bases from J; junction bases left unmatched: 2. Germline loops: CDR1 MNHEY, CDR2 SVGAGI. With regard to this clone: Antigen: not known.

The protocol was immunoSEQ multiplex PCR, while the TCRdb copy is restricted to in-frame clones and leaves out a portion. The profile shows about 79,000 clones, around 80% of them singletons. V gene TRBV6-5 combines with J gene TRBJ2-1; 7 bases match TRBD2. This TCR was recovered from an adult in good health. This material consisted of peripheral blood, taken on day 0 of AZD1222 vaccination. The CDR3 loop is CASSLAGAYNEQFF. Here the CDR3 DNA reads TGTGCCAGCAGTTTAGCGGGTGCCTACAATGAGCAGTTCTTC.